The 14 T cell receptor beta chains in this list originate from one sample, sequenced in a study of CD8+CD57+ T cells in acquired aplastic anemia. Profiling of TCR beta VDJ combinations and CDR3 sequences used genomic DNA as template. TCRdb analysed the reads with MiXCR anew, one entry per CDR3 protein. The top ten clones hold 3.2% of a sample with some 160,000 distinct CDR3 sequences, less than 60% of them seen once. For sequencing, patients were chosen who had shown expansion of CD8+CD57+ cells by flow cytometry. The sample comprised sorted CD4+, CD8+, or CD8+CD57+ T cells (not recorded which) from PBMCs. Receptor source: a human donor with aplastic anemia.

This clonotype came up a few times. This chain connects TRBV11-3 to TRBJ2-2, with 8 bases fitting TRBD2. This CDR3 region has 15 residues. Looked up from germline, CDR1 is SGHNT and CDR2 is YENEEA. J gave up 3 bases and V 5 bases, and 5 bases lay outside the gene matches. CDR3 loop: CASSKSGGDTGELFF. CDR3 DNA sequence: TGTGCCAGCAGCAAAAGCGGGGGCGACACCGGGGAGCTGTTTTTT.

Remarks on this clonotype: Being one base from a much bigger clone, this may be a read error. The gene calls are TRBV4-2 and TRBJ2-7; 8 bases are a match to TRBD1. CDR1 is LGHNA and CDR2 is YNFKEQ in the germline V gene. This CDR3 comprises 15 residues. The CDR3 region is CASSEDYRTGREQYF. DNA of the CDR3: TGTGCCAGCAGCGAAGATTACCGGACAGGGCGCGAGCAGTACTTC.

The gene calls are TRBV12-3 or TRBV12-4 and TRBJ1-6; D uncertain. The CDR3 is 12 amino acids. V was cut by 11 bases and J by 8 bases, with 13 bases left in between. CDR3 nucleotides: TGTGCCCTCGTACGTAGATATTCACCCCTCCACTTT. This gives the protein CALVRRYSPLHF.

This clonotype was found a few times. For the CDR3, the DNA is TGTGCCAGCAGCTTTGCCTCACCCCTCCACTTT. Its translation: CASSFASPLHF. The J gene is TRBJ1-6, the V gene TRBV7-2; D call uncertain. The CDR3 runs to 11 residues. Germline CDR1 SGHTA, CDR2 FQGNSA. V lost 3 bases and J lost 10, with 4 bases in between.

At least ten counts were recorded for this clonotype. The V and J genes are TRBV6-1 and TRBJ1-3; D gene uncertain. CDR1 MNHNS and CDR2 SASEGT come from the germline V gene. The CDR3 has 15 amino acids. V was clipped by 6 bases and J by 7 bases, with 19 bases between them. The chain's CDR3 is CASSLRDFGGNTIYF. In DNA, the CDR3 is TGTGCCAGCAGCCTCAGAGATTTCGGAGGCAACACCATATATTTT.

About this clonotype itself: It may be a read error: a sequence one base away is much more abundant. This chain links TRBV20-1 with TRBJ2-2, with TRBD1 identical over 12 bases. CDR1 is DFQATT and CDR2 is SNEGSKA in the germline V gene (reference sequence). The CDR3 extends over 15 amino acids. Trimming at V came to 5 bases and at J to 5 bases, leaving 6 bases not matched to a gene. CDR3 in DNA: TGCAGTGCTCTTGCGGGACAGGGGGCGACCGGGGAGCTGTTTTTT. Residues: CSALAGQGATGELFF.

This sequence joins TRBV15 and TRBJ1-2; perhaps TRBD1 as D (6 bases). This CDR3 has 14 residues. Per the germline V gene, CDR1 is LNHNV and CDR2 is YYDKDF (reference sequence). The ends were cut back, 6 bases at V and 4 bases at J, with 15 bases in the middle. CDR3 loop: CATRRDTDFYGYTF. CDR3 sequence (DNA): TGTGCCACCAGAAGGGACACGGACTTCTATGGCTACACCTTC.

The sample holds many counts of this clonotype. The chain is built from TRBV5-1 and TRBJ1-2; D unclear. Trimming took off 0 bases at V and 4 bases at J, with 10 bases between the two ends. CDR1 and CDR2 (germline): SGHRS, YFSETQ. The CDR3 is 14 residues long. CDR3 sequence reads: CASSLGAEFYGYTF. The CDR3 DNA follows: TGCGCCAGCAGCTTGGGTGCAGAGTTCTATGGCTACACCTTC.

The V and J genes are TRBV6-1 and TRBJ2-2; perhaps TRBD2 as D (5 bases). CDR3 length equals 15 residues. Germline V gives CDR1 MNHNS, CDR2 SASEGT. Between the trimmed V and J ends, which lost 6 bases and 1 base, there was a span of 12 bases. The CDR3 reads CASSALRENTGELFF. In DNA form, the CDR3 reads TGTGCCAGCAGCGCCCTACGGGAGAACACCGGGGAGCTGTTTTTT.

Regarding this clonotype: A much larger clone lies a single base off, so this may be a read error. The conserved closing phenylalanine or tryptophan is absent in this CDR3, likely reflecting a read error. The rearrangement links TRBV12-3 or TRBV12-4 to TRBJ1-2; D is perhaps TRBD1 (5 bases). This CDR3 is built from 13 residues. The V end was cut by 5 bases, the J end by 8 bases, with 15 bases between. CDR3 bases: TGTGCCAGCAGTGCCGCCAACCACAGGGGCTACACCCTC. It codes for CASSAANHRGYTL.

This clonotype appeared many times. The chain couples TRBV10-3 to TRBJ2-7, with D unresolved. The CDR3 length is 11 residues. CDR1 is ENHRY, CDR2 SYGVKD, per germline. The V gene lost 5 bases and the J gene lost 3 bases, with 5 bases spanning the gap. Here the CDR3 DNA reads TGTGCCATCAGTAACGGCTACGAGCAGTACTTC. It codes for CAISNGYEQYF.

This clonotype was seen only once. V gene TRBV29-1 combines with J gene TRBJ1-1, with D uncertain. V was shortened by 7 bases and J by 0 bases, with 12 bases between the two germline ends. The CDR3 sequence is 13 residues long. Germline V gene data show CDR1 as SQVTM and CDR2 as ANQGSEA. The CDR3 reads CSARVGMNTEAFF. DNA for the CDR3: TGCAGCGCGCGAGTAGGGATGAACACTGAAGCTTTCTTT.

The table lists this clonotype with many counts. The CDR3 nucleotides are TGTGCCAGCTCCCTTGGACAGGGGAGTTCACCCCTCCACTTT. Its protein is CASSLGQGSSPLHF. V and J are TRBV7-2 and TRBJ1-6; 9 bases fit TRBD1. From germline, CDR1 is SGHTA and CDR2 FQGNSA. The CDR3 extends over 14 amino acids. V trimming: 8 bases; J trimming: 9 bases; junction bases outside the gene matches: 8.

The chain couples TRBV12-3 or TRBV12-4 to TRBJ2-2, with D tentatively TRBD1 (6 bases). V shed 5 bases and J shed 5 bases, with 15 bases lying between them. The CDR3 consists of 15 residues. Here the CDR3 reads CASSRWTAMTGELFF. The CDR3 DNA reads TGTGCCAGCAGTCGATGGACAGCGATGACCGGGGAGCTGTTTTTT.